This T cell receptor (beta chain) was captured in a study of T cell responses to AZD1222 COVID-19 vaccine. The protocol was immunoSEQ multiplex PCR, while the TCRdb copy is restricted to in-frame clones and leaves out a portion. The table lists about 54,000 clones, roughly nine tenths of them singletons. Regarding this clone: Antigen: not known.

Findings and caveats of the study: The reported proportion of spike-specific TCRs targeting unmutated variant regions was nearly half.

The CDR3 totals 13 residues. The germline V and J ends were trimmed by 1 base and 7 bases, with 5 bases remaining between them. Germline values: CDR1 LNHDA, CDR2 SQIVND (reference sequence). This sequence originates from an adult in good health. Here the sequenced sample was peripheral blood, taken on day 0 of AZD1222 vaccination. The gene calls are TRBV19 and TRBJ1-6, with D hard to call. For the CDR3, the DNA is TGTGCCAGTAGTATAGTAGGGAATTCACCCCTCCACTTT. Protein sequence: CASSIVGNSPLHF. The whole variable domain, remainder taken from reference TRBV19 and TRBJ1-6, is DGGITQSPKYLFRKEGQNVTLSCEQNLNHDAMYWYRQDPGQGLRLIYYSQIVNDFQKGDIAEGYSVSREKKESFPLTVTSAQKNPTAFYLCASSIVGNSPLHFGNGTRLTVT.